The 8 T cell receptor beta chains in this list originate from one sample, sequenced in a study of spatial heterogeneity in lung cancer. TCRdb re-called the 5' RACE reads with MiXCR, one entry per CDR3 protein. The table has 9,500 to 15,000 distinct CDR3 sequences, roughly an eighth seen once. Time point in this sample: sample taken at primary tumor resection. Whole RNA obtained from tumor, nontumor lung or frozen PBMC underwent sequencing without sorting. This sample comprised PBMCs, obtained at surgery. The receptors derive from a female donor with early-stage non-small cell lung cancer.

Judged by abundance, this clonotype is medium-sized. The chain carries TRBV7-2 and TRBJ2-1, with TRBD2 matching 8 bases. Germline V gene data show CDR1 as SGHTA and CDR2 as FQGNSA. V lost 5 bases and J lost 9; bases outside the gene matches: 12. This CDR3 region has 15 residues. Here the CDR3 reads CASSRAGGGPFEQFF. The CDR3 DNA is TGTGCCAGCAGCCGAGCCGGGGGGGGGCCGTTTGAGCAGTTCTTC. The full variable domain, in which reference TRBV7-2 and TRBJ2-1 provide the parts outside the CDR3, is GAGVSQSPSNKVTEKGKDVELRCDPISGHTALYWYRQSLGQGLEFLIYFQGNSAPDKSGLPSDRFSAERTGGSVSTLTIQRTQQEDSAVYLCASSRAGGGPFEQFFGPGTRLTVL.

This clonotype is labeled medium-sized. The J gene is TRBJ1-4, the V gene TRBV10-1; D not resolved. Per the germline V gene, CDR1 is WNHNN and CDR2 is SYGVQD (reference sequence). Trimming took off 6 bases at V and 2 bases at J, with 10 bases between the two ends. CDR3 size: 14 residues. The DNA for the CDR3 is TGCGCCAGCAGCAGCGGAACTACTAATGAAAAACTGTTTTTT. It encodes CASSSGTTNEKLFF.

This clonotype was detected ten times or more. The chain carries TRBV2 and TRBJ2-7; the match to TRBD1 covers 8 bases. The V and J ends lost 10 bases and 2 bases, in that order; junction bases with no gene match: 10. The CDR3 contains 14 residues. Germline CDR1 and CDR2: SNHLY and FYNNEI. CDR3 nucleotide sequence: TGTGCCAACAGCGAACAGGGGGAAGCCTACGAGCAGTACTTC. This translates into CANSEQGEAYEQYF. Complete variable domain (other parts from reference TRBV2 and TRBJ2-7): EPEVTQTPSHQVTQMGQEVILRCVPISNHLYFYWYRQILGQKVEFLVSFYNNEISEKSEIFDDQFSVERPDGSNFTLKIRSTKLEDSAMYFCANSEQGEAYEQYFGPGTRLTVT.

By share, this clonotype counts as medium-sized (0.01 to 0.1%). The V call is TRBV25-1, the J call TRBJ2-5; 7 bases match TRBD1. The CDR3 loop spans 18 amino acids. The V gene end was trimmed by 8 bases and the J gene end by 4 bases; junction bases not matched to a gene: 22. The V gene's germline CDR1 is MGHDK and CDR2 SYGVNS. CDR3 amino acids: CASSRNRGKVGGGETQYF. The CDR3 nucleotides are TGTGCCAGCTCTCGAAACAGGGGAAAGGTAGGAGGAGGAGAGACCCAGTACTTC.

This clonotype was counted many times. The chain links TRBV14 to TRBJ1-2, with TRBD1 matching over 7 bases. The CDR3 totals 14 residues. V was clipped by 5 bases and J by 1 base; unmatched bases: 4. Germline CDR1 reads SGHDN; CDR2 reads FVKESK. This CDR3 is CASSYRGFNYGYTF. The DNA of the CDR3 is TGTGCCAGCAGCTACAGGGGATTTAACTATGGCTACACCTTC.

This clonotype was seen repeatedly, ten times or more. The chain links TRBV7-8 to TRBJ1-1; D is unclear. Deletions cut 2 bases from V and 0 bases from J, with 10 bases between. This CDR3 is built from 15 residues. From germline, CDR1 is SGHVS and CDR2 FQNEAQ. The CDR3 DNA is TGTGCCAGCAGCTTACGAGGCCGTATGAACACTGAAGCTTTCTTT. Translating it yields CASSLRGRMNTEAFF.

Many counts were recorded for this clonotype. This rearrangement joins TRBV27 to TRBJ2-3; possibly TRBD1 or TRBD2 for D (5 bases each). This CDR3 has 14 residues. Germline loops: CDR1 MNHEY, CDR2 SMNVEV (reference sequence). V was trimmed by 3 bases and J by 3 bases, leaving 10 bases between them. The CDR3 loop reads CASSLGVWTDTQYF. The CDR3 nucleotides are TGTGCCAGCAGTTTGGGGGTTTGGACAGATACGCAGTATTTT.

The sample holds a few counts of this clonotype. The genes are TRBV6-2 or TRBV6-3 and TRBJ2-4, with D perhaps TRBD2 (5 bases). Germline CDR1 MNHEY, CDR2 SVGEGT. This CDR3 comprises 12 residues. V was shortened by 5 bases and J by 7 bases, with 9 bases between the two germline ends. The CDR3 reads CASSMRGNIQYF. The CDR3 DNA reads TGTGCCAGCAGTATGCGCGGGAACATTCAGTACTTC.